This T cell receptor (beta chain) was found in a study of STAT5B mutations in CD4+ large granular lymphocyte leukemia. Broader study findings: About 25% of private leukemic clonotypes occurred rarely in other patients' non-leukemic repertoires. Patient CD4-sorted repertoires stayed more clonal than healthy ones after leukemic-clone removal.

Clones were sequenced by immunoSEQ multiplex PCR, and TCRdb holds only the in-frame ones, with some missing. The sample carries fewer than 30,000 clones, 60% to 85% recorded once. Trimming removed 7 bases at V and 3 bases at J, with 7 bases between. Germline lookup yields CDR1 MNHNS and CDR2 SASEGT. This CDR3 comprises 11 residues. For this clone: Its target is not known.

This sequence originates from a human donor in good health. The sequencing input was CD4+ T cells from blood buffy coats. The chain combines TRBV6-1 with TRBJ2-7; weak D call: TRBD2 (5 bases). The CDR3 DNA sequence: TGTGCCAGCAACGGGATCTACGAGCAGTACTTC. This translates into CASNGIYEQYF.